The 5 T cell receptor beta chains in this list originate from one sample, sequenced in a study of T cells after yellow fever vaccination. From the 5' RACE reads, TCRdb called clonotypes with MiXCR, one entry per CDR3 protein. Here the sample spans about 350,000 distinct CDR3 sequences, about 4% being singletons. This sample comprised PBMCs, obtained 5 days after the yellow fever booster vaccination. All receptors come from a man younger than 35 who received the YFV17D yellow fever vaccine.

This clonotype showed up many times. This CDR3 reads CSAPRGWGGSSYEQYF. CDR3 bases: TGCAGTGCTCCACGGGGTTGGGGGGGGAGCTCCTACGAGCAGTACTTC. This chain joins TRBV20-1 and TRBJ2-7; 7 bases are shared with TRBD2. The germline gives CDR1 DFQATT, CDR2 SNEGSKA (reference sequence). After removal of 5 bases from V and 0 bases from J, the junction contained 13 bases not matched to a gene. The CDR3 runs to 16 residues.

This clonotype was detected many times. V and J are TRBV5-1 and TRBJ2-1; 8 nucleotides line up with TRBD2. The CDR3 is made up of 17 amino acids. CDR1 is SGHRS and CDR2 is YFSETQ in the germline V gene. V gave up 3 bases and J gave up 3 bases; unmatched junction bases: 11. CDR3: CASSSASGGAVYNEQFF. The CDR3 DNA follows: TGCGCCAGCAGCTCAGCCTCCGGGGGGGCCGTCTACAATGAGCAGTTCTTC.

The sample holds many counts of this clonotype. This chain uses TRBV7-2 with TRBJ2-1; 10 bases align to TRBD2. Trimming removed 5 bases from V and 10 bases from J; junction bases left unmatched: 5. The CDR3 consists of 13 residues. CDR1 and CDR2 from the germline V gene are SGHTA and FQGNSA. The CDR3 sequence is CASSVTSGQEQFF. The CDR3, as DNA: TGTGCCAGCAGCGTGACTAGCGGGCAAGAGCAGTTCTTC.

The chain employs TRBV12-3 or TRBV12-4 and TRBJ1-1; 9 bases fit TRBD1. J was trimmed by 12 bases and V by 7 bases; bases with no gene match: 6. The CDR3 sequence is 11 residues long. This CDR3 is CASTYRGRTFF. For the CDR3, the DNA is TGTGCCAGCACATACAGGGGGCGAACTTTCTTT.

This clonotype was observed a few times. This chain uses TRBV29-1 with TRBJ2-2; a possible D gene is TRBD1 (7 bases). Trimming pared 6 bases from V and 7 bases from J, leaving 15 bases between. The CDR3 has 13 amino acids. Germline V gives CDR1 SQVTM, CDR2 ANQGSEA. The CDR3 sequence is CSVEGASGGELFF. The DNA for the CDR3 is TGCAGCGTGGAGGGGGCGTCGGGCGGGGAGCTGTTTTTT.